This T cell receptor (beta chain) emerged from a study of cytomegalovirus exposure and HLA in healthy donors. The wider study: Findings of an earlier analysis included roughly 110 million unique TCR beta sequences from 190 million or so T cells. Study-wide findings and caveats: What TCR beta sequences reportedly achieved was accurate prediction of HLA-A and HLA-B alleles in most subjects.

A word on this clone: Antigen: not known.

CDR1 and CDR2 from the germline V gene are SGHVS and FNYEAQ. Between the trimmed V and J ends, which lost 4 bases and 3 bases, there was a span of 21 bases. This CDR3 spans 17 amino acids. The PCR used 60 Vbeta and 13 Jbeta primers. The table came from immunoSEQ multiplex PCR; TCRdb's copy has only in-frame clones and leaves some out. Of about 200,000 clones detected, around 79% appear once; the ten largest clones hold roughly 1.5%. The chain uses TRBV7-6 and TRBJ1-2; unclear D gene. This clonotype was sampled from a woman between 45 and 60 years old in good health and CMV-seronegative. The sequencing sample was made of PBMCs. Written as DNA, the CDR3 is TGTGCCAGCAGCTCGGAAGTGAGAGGCAGCTTGGACTATGGCTACACCTTC. It is translated as CASSSEVRGSLDYGYTF.